This section outlines one TCR beta chain sequence together with its context. Its specificity is not known. It was with 60 Vbeta and 13 Jbeta primers that the PCR ran. This table comes from immunoSEQ multiplex PCR, and its TCRdb copy is limited to in-frame clones, with some not included. In the table there are fewer than 120,000 clones, about 73% of which are singletons. This sample was taken from a study of cytomegalovirus exposure and HLA in healthy donors. The study's findings and limits: TCR beta sequences reportedly predicted the HLA-A and HLA-B alleles of most subjects accurately.

The ends were cut back, 0 bases at V and 3 bases at J, with 10 bases in the middle. Germline loops: CDR1 LGHNA, CDR2 YSLEER. CDR3 size: 15 residues. The source is a woman younger than 45 in good health and CMV-seronegative. Sequenced input: PBMCs. This chain connects TRBV4-3 to TRBJ2-3; D perhaps matches TRBD1 (5 bases). CDR3 coding DNA: TGCGCCAGCAGCCAAGAGACAGATTTGACAGATACGCAGTATTTT. It translates to CASSQETDLTDTQYF.